The clone carrying this T cell receptor beta chain has a handful of counts. The antigen is not known. Before sequencing, viral peptide pools were used by the ViraFEST assay to expand antigen-specific CD4+ T cells. Cells that had been cultured for about 10 days were the source of isolated CD4+ T cells. Absence of prior SARS-CoV-2 infection characterized the vaccine recipients, who showed negative nucleocapsid antibodies. Each culture well received a few million PBMC. These cells were then cultured in IMDM with roughly 9 IU/ml IL-2 and roughly 10 ug/ml peptides. Days 3 and 7 were when half the medium was replaced with IL-2 medium. V was shortened by 4 bases and J by 1 base, with 13 bases between the two germline ends. Per germline, CDR1 KGHSH and CDR2 LQKENI. The CDR3 extends over 15 amino acids. The source of the sample is a study of vaccination effects on CD4 cells after COVID-19. General observations from the study: Marked clonal contraction was seen in infection- and vaccine-induced clones late after vaccination. Cross-reactivity toward common cold coronaviruses was confined to only 1 of 255 vaccine-induced clones in healthy vaccinees.

Measured with immunoSEQ multiplex PCR; TCRdb has only the in-frame clones, and not every one. The sample holds about 73,000 clones; about four fifths are singletons and the top ten take around 3%. This material consisted of CD4+ T cells from PBMCs cultured with HCoV-NL63 spike peptides, taken before COVID-19 vaccination. V is TRBV18 and J is TRBJ1-1; D ambiguous. This clonotype was obtained from a human donor who received a COVID-19 vaccine. CDR3 in DNA: TGTGCCAGCTCACGTTCGCCCGGCGAGAACACTGAAGCTTTCTTT. It translates to CASSRSPGENTEAFF.